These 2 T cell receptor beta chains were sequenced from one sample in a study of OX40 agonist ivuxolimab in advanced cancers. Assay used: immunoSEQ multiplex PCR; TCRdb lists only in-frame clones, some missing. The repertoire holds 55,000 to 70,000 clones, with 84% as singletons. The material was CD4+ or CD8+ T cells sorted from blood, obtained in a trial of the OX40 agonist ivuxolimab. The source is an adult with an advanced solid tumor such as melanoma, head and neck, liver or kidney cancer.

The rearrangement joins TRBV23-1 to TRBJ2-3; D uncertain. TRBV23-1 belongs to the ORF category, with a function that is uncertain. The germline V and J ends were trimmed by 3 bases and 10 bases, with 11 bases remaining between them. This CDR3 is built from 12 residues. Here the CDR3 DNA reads TGCGCCAGCAGTCATCGAAGCTTATCGCAGTATTTT. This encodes CASSHRSLSQYF.

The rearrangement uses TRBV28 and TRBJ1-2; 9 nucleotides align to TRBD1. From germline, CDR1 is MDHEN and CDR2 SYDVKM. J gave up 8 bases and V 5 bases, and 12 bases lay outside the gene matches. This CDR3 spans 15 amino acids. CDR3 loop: CASSPGVGQGRGYTF. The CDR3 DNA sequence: TGTGCCAGCAGTCCAGGGGTGGGACAGGGTAGAGGCTACACCTTC.